The 12 T cell receptor beta chains given below trace back to one sample, sequenced in a study of T-cell reconstitution after alpha-beta-depleted transplantation in children. Unique molecular identifiers were used to barcode this TCRbeta library. Via MiXCR, TCRdb re-called the PCR reads, giving one row per CDR3 protein. Counted here are 250,000 to 300,000 distinct CDR3 sequences, more than 9% occurring once; the ten biggest clones make up roughly 9.1%. The source was PBMCs from the stem cell graft donor, collected from the stem cell graft. The receptors originated from a human donor who donated a stem cell graft to a child with SCID.

There are many counts of this clonotype. The V gene is TRBV10-3, the J gene TRBJ1-1; 7 nucleotides align to TRBD1. Germline CDR1 ENHRY, CDR2 SYGVKD. Losses at the gene ends were 4 bases for V and 1 base for J; bases not matched to a gene: 3. The CDR3 totals 14 residues. This CDR3 reads CAISGGTENTEAFF. As DNA, the CDR3 is TGTGCCATCAGTGGCGGGACAGAGAACACTGAAGCTTTCTTT.

This clonotype was picked up a small number of times. This chain joins TRBV12-3 or TRBV12-4 and TRBJ1-2, with 7 positions matching TRBD1. The junction had 8 bases not matched to a gene; V was cut back by 6 bases and J by 7 bases. The CDR3 extends over 13 amino acids. The CDR3 here is CASSSGQLGGYTF. The DNA for the CDR3 is TGTGCCAGCAGCTCGGGACAGCTAGGTGGCTACACCTTC.

The sample holds many counts of this clonotype. V and J are TRBV7-9 and TRBJ2-6; tentatively, D is TRBD1 (5 bases). Trimming cost V 1 base and J 0 bases, with 10 bases left between them. Looked up from germline, CDR1 is SEHNR and CDR2 is FQNEAQ (reference sequence). The CDR3 is 17 residues long. CDR3 region: CASSLVGVYSGANVLTF. DNA for the CDR3: TGTGCCAGCAGCTTAGTAGGGGTGTACTCTGGGGCCAACGTCCTGACTTTC.

This clonotype was picked up a small number of times. The chain has TRBV19 and TRBJ2-5; D is undetermined. Per germline, CDR1 LNHDA and CDR2 SQIVND (reference sequence). This CDR3 is 16 amino acids long. The V gene lost 5 bases and the J gene lost 5 bases, with 21 bases spanning the gap. In DNA, the CDR3 is TGTGCCAGTAGTCACCCCCCCGAGTTTGGTCGGGAGACCCAGTACTTC. It codes for CASSHPPEFGRETQYF.

The chain employs TRBV20-1 and TRBJ2-7, with TRBD1 matching over 10 bases. This CDR3 is built from 14 residues. CDR1 DFQATT and CDR2 SNEGSKA come from the germline V gene (reference sequence). Unmatched junction bases numbered 3, after V lost 4 bases and J lost 0 bases. The CDR3 loop reads CSAKRTGGSYEQYF. DNA for the CDR3: TGCAGTGCTAAACGGACAGGGGGCTCCTACGAGCAGTACTTC.

This clonotype appeared a few times. This sequence joins TRBV29-1 and TRBJ2-5; D is unresolved. This CDR3 is 13 amino acids long. Looked up from germline, CDR1 is SQVTM and CDR2 is ANQGSEA. V was pared by 5 bases and J by 4 bases, with 14 bases between. The CDR3 loop is CSVLSGPGETQYF. The CDR3 DNA reads as TGCAGCGTTTTGTCCGGCCCCGGAGAGACCCAGTACTTC.

This clonotype was seen many times. V and J are TRBV6-5 and TRBJ1-4; D remains unclear. This CDR3 comprises 13 residues. V gave up 8 bases and J gave up 2 bases, with 9 bases separating them. CDR1 and CDR2 (germline): MNHEY, SVGAGI. CDR3 in DNA: TGTGCCAGCCGGGCAGCTACTAATGAAAAACTGTTTTTT. This gives the protein CASRAATNEKLFF.

This clonotype was recorded a few times. The CDR3 DNA reads TGTGCCAGCAGCGTAGGGGTTAGCCGAGACAATGAGCAGTTCTTC. Translating it yields CASSVGVSRDNEQFF. The chain uses TRBV9 and TRBJ2-1; D gene unclear. V lost 0 bases and J 5 bases, leaving 12 bases between the germline ends. CDR3 length: 15 amino acids. Germline CDR1 and CDR2: SGDLS and YYNGEE.

About this clonotype: A read error is likely, as this CDR3 ends without the conserved phenylalanine or tryptophan. The chain combines TRBV5-1 with TRBJ2-7; 8 bases fit TRBD1. Germline values: CDR1 SGHRS, CDR2 YFSETQ. V was clipped by 4 bases and J by 3 bases; unmatched bases: 9. The CDR3 runs to 15 residues. The DNA for the CDR3 is TGCGCCAGCAGCCCCGGACAGGGAAGAGTCTACGAGCAGTACTTA. Residues: CASSPGQGRVYEQYL.

The chain is built from TRBV15 and TRBJ1-1, with D maybe TRBD1 (5 bases). The CDR3 runs to 14 residues. Germline-derived CDR1 and CDR2 are LNHNV and YYDKDF (reference sequence). Trimming left V 1 base short and J 3 bases short, with 9 bases between. CDR3 residues: CATSRGEGYTEAFF. In DNA, the CDR3 is TGTGCCACCAGCAGAGGGGAGGGGTACACTGAAGCTTTCTTT.

This clonotype was detected many times. This chain uses TRBV18 with TRBJ2-7; no clear D gene. The CDR3 contains 13 residues. Germline lookup yields CDR1 KGHSH and CDR2 LQKENI. Trimming took off 0 bases at V and 3 bases at J, with 6 bases between the two ends. The CDR3 DNA reads as TGTGCCAGCTCACCACCGGAAGGCTACGAGCAGTACTTC. Translating gives CASSPPEGYEQYF.

This clonotype has at least ten counts. The CDR3 DNA sequence: TGTGCCATCAGTGGGGGACAGGGAGGTGAAGCTTTCTTT. Protein sequence: CAISGGQGGEAFF. The chain joins TRBV10-3 to TRBJ1-1; TRBD1 matches 9 bases. The CDR3 has 13 residues. The germline CDR1 and CDR2 sequences are ENHRY and SYGVKD. Germline trimming cut 4 bases from V and 7 bases from J; bases unmatched to any gene: 4.